The 8 T cell receptor beta chains below all came from one sample that was sequenced in a study of control samples from healthy donors and cancer patients. The assay was immunoSEQ multiplex PCR, and TCRdb's table has in-frame clones only and misses some. The sample records 85,000 to 110,000 clones, about 89% being singletons. Sequences were obtained from PBMCs. These TCRs come from a man aged 60 to 69 with lung cancer.

The CDR3 coding sequence is TGTGCCAGCAGCAAAGACAGGGATGGGACAGCAGATACGCAGTATTTT. Its translation is CASSKDRDGTADTQYF. The V and J genes are TRBV21-1 and TRBJ2-3; the table's D call, TRBD1, has no DNA check behind it. TRBV21-1 is labeled a pseudogene. The CDR3 totals 16 residues.

The V call is TRBV4-1, the J call TRBJ2-3; D possibly corresponds to TRBD2 (5 bases). This CDR3 contains 13 residues. Germline CDR1 is MGHRA and CDR2 is YSYEKL. The V gene lost 4 bases and the J gene lost 2 bases, with 7 bases spanning the gap. The CDR3 nucleotides read TGCGCCAGCAGCCGACGGGACACAGATACGCAGTATTTT. This codes for CASSRRDTDTQYF.

The chain carries TRBV6-1 and TRBJ2-1, with a weak D call TRBD1 (6 bases). This CDR3 comprises 15 residues. CDR1 and CDR2 (germline): MNHNS, SASEGT. Between the trimmed V and J ends, which lost 2 bases and 4 bases, there was a span of 12 bases. The CDR3 is CASSEIGGQYNEQFF. CDR3 DNA: TGTGCCAGCAGTGAAATCGGAGGACAGTACAATGAGCAGTTCTTC.

The chain recombines TRBV10-1 with TRBJ1-6; perhaps TRBD1 as D (5 bases). The CDR3 extends over 15 amino acids. Trimming left V 7 bases short and J 7 bases short, with 17 bases between. The V gene's germline CDR1 is WNHNN and CDR2 SYGVQD (reference sequence). The CDR3 loop is CASTPWDGSNSPLHF. CDR3 bases: TGCGCCAGCACTCCGTGGGACGGTTCGAATTCACCCCTCCACTTT.

The rearrangement links TRBV25-1 to TRBJ1-3; TRBD1 matches at 7 bases. Germline V lookup: CDR1 MGHDK, CDR2 SYGVNS. CDR3 length: 15 amino acids. J lost 8 bases, V lost 4 bases, and 11 bases had no gene match. The chain's CDR3 is CASSVGQVGRDTIYF. The CDR3, as DNA: TGTGCCAGCAGTGTAGGACAGGTCGGACGGGACACCATATATTTT.

The chain joins TRBV9 to TRBJ2-3; TRBD2 aligns across 10 bases. V lost 1 base to trimming and J lost 2 bases; unmatched junction nucleotides: 1. The CDR3 extends over 15 amino acids. CDR1 is SGDLS, CDR2 YYNGEE, per germline. Written as DNA, the CDR3 is TGTGCCAGCAGCGTACTAGCGGGGGACACAGATACGCAGTATTTT. Protein: CASSVLAGDTDTQYF.

The V and J genes are TRBV27 and TRBJ1-4; the match to TRBD1 covers 11 bases. This CDR3 is 17 amino acids long. J gave up 3 bases and V 1 base, and 4 bases lay outside the gene matches. Germline-derived CDR1 and CDR2 are MNHEY and SMNVEV (reference sequence). The CDR3 DNA is TGTGCCAGCAGTTTATTTGGACAGGGGGCCTCTAATGAAAAACTGTTTTTT. Protein: CASSLFGQGASNEKLFF.

This chain connects TRBV10-3 to TRBJ1-2, with D possibly matching TRBD1 (6 bases). Between the trimmed V and J ends, which lost 8 bases and 6 bases, there was a span of 13 bases. The CDR3 sequence is 12 residues long. The germline gives CDR1 ENHRY, CDR2 SYGVKD. This chain's CDR3 is CAISTGWDGYTF. The CDR3, as DNA: TGTGCCATCTCGACAGGCTGGGATGGCTACACCTTC.